The entry that follows covers one T cell receptor beta chain sequence. Its antigen target is currently unknown. Base qualities are not recorded, but no much larger clone differs from it by a single base. This specimen comes from a study of T cell repertoires in cytomegalovirus infection (dated by TCRdb to about 2019). Background for the entire study: Recently identified HLA-C-restricted CMV epitopes, whose presentation resists viral immunomodulation, were targeted by peptide stimulations together with well-studied HLA-B-restricted epitopes. The HLA type of each donor mattered for the analysis, because public TCR beta signatures pointed to carriage of CMV infection along with the matching HLA type.

The full study reports these points: In both this cohort and an independent 352-donor cohort, the cumulative frequency of public TCR beta family members distinguished carriers of CMV infection plus the relevant HLA type. The ex vivo response was dominated by HLA-C-restricted CMV-specific TCR beta clonotypes, which also provided the single most frequent clonotype in two of eight donors.

V is cut back by 0 bases and J by 2 bases, with 2 bases in the junction unmatched. As encoded in the germline V gene (reference sequence), CDR1 is MNHEY while CDR2 is SMNVEV. The CDR3 numbers 16 residues from cysteine through phenylalanine. This entry keeps only the CDR3 DNA: 48 bases, framed from base 1. The sequencer was an Illumina HiSeq 1500. The public reads were quality trimmed at Q25 with fastp and then assembled into clones with MiXCR by TCRdb, keeping productive beta chains. Rows with one shared CDR3 protein collapse into an entry with the most common genes and DNA. The sample contains roughly 220,000 distinct CDR3 sequences, 35% to 40% of them found a single time. The top ten clones comprise approximately 60% of the sample. The treatment or condition label on this specimen signifies: in vitro stimulation with specific CMV peptide epitopes to enrich CMV-specific T cells.

The clonotype comes from a human donor in good health (CMV status not recorded). Some clones in this sample may be carry-over from other donors' samples. The sample was CD8+ T cells from cultured PBMCs, taken from culture after CMV antigen stimulation. The rearrangement combines TRBV27 with TRBJ2-1, and 9 bases in between align with TRBD1. The nucleotides are TGTGCCAGCAGTTTATCGGGACAGGGTACCTACAATGAGCAGTTCTTC. It encodes CASSLSGQGTYNEQFF.